This T cell receptor beta chain stems from a study of graft-versus-host responses after intestinal transplantation. The repertoire was sequenced with immunoSEQ multiplex PCR; TCRdb's copy has only in-frame clones and lacks some. The sample has 3,000 to 3,500 clones, around 29% seen once; the top ten hold 5% to 7.5%. Germline assignment: CDR1 KGHSH and CDR2 LQKENI. The CDR3 covers 15 residues. Trimming left V 2 bases short and J 2 bases short, with 9 bases between. The chain is built from TRBV18 and TRBJ2-2; a possible D gene is TRBD1 (6 bases). This sequence was found in a human patient who was an organ donor for intestinal transplantation. The sample here was alloreactive CD4+ T cells from a mixed lymphocyte reaction culture, taken before transplantation. Subset given: CFSE-low proliferating T cells sorted from roughly 6-day pre-transplant mixed lymphocyte reaction (GvH or HvG direction). CDR3 loop: CASSPRTANTGELFF. The CDR3 DNA follows: TGTGCCAGCTCACCAAGGACAGCCAACACCGGGGAGCTGTTTTTT.